These 28 T cell receptor beta chains came from one sample sequenced in a study of blood T cell repertoires in COVID-19. TCRdb keeps only in-frame clones here, not all; method: immunoSEQ multiplex PCR. The profile shows tens of thousands of clones, roughly 90% of them singletons. The sequenced sample consisted of peripheral blood. The receptors here all came from a man in his sixties with active COVID-19.

The genes are TRBV5-6 and TRBJ2-2; D perhaps matches TRBD1 (6 bases). This CDR3 is 15 amino acids long. V lost 4 bases and J 6 bases, leaving 16 bases between the germline ends. Germline CDR1 is SGHDT and CDR2 is YYEEEE. The CDR3 DNA follows: TGTGCCAGCAGCATTCAGGGGCTTAGCCCCGGGGAGCTGTTTTTT. Amino acid sequence: CASSIQGLSPGELFF.

The chain uses TRBV7-6 and TRBJ2-1; 10 positions match TRBD1. The junction had 5 bases not matched to a gene; V was cut back by 7 bases and J by 5 bases. This CDR3 has 14 amino acids. The V gene's germline CDR1 is SGHVS and CDR2 FNYEAQ. The CDR3: CASMRDRGHNEQFF. The DNA of the CDR3 is TGTGCCAGCATGAGGGACAGGGGCCACAATGAGCAGTTCTTC.

This clone was seen just once. V is TRBV27 and J is TRBJ2-7; a weak D match, TRBD2 (6 bases). V shed 0 bases and J shed 1 base, with 7 bases lying between them. CDR1 and CDR2 (germline): MNHEY, SMNVEV (reference sequence). There are 14 residues in the CDR3. In nucleotides, the CDR3 is TGTGCCAGCAGTTTATCCCGGGGGTCCTACGAGCAGTACTTC. It yields the protein CASSLSRGSYEQYF.

This clone is a singleton in its sample. The chain has TRBV2 and TRBJ2-5; D possibly corresponds to TRBD2 (6 bases). V gave up 6 bases and J gave up 0 bases, with 17 bases separating them. There are 16 residues in the CDR3. Germline values: CDR1 SNHLY, CDR2 FYNNEI. The CDR3 spells CASRRSGLLYQETQYF. The CDR3 DNA follows: TGTGCCAGCAGGAGATCGGGACTTCTGTACCAAGAGACCCAGTACTTC. The full variable domain, completed using reference TRBV2 and TRBJ2-5, is EPEVTQTPSHQVTQMGQEVILRCVPISNHLYFYWYRQILGQKVEFLVSFYNNEISEKSEIFDDQFSVERPDGSNFTLKIRSTKLEDSAMYFCASRRSGLLYQETQYFGPGTRLLVL.

V is TRBV6-5 and J is TRBJ2-1, with D possibly TRBD2 on 5 matching bases. Trimming removed 10 bases from V and 9 bases from J, with 16 bases in between. Germline V gene sequence: CDR1 MNHEY, CDR2 SVGAGI. This CDR3 contains 12 residues. In nucleotides, the CDR3 is TGTGCCACCAGGAGGAATGTGGGTGAGCAGTTCTTC. Translating it yields CATRRNVGEQFF.

The V gene is TRBV11-2, the J gene TRBJ2-1; TRBD2 is a possible D gene (5 bases). The CDR3 contains 13 residues. CDR1 and CDR2 from the germline V gene are SGHAT and FQNNGV. Trimming took 5 bases from V and 7 from J, leaving 12 bases between them. The CDR3 bases are TGTGCCAGCAGCCTCCTATGGGAGAATGAGCAGTTCTTC. It encodes CASSLLWENEQFF.

J is TRBJ2-1 and V is TRBV11-3, with TRBD2 as a possible D gene (5 bases). V lost 0 bases, J lost 8 bases, and 20 bases lay in between. Germline-derived CDR1 and CDR2 are SGHNT and YENEEA. The CDR3 is made up of 17 amino acids. The CDR3 nucleotides are TGTGCCAGCAGCTTAGACCTGGAGGTCTTCGTCGGGCATGAGCAGTTCTTC. It is translated as CASSLDLEVFVGHEQFF.

This clone was detected only once. The CDR3 sequence: CASSRRGGDTQYF. CDR3 DNA sequence: TGTGCCAGCAGCAGACGGGGGGGGGATACGCAGTATTTT. The J gene is TRBJ2-3, the V gene TRBV3-1 (or the pseudogene TRBV3-2), with 8 bases fitting TRBD2. The CDR3 runs 13 residues. CDR1 LGHDT and CDR2 YNNKEL come from the germline V gene (reference sequence). Germline trimming cut 5 bases from V and 6 bases from J; bases unmatched to any gene: 4.

The rearrangement links TRBV6-6 to TRBJ1-2, with D hard to call. Germline assignment: CDR1 MNHNY and CDR2 SVGAGI (reference sequence). The CDR3 sequence is 13 residues long. Trimming took 7 bases from V and 2 from J, leaving 11 bases between them. The CDR3 loop is CASMPAGNYGYTF. The DNA for the CDR3 is TGTGCCAGCATGCCCGCAGGCAACTATGGCTACACCTTC.

The V gene is TRBV5-6, the J gene TRBJ1-1; D gene uncertain. Germline V lookup: CDR1 SGHDT, CDR2 YYEEEE. The CDR3 consists of 12 residues. With 2 bases removed from V and 1 base from J, the gap between germline ends came to 3 bases. The CDR3: CASSFRNTEAFF. CDR3 nucleotide sequence: TGTGCCAGCAGCTTTCGGAACACTGAAGCTTTCTTT.

In this sample, this clone turned up once. The chain uses TRBV7-8 and TRBJ1-1, with D hard to call. The length of the CDR3 is 13 residues. The V and J ends lost 2 bases and 0 bases respectively, with 4 bases between them. Per the germline V gene, CDR1 is SGHVS and CDR2 is FQNEAQ. The CDR3 nucleotides are TGTGCCAGCAGCTTATTCGTGAACACTGAAGCTTTCTTT. Its protein product is CASSLFVNTEAFF.

This clone is a singleton in its sample. V is TRBV6-5 and J is TRBJ2-5, with TRBD2 matching over 8 bases. Trimming took 3 bases from V and 10 from J; bases not matched to a gene: 16. Germline V gives CDR1 MNHEY, CDR2 SVGAGI. This CDR3 comprises 16 residues. CDR3 nucleotide sequence: TGTGCCAGCAGTTATGGATCGGGGGGGCGTTCCGGGGACCAGTACTTC. This encodes CASSYGSGGRSGDQYF.

The rearrangement uses TRBV5-6 and TRBJ1-2; 9 bases agree with TRBD1. CDR3 size: 15 residues. Unmatched junction bases numbered 4, after V lost 3 bases and J lost 1 base. CDR1 SGHDT and CDR2 YYEEEE come from the germline V gene. DNA of the CDR3: TGTGCCAGCAGCTCCGGGACAGGGATTAACTATGGCTACACCTTC. This encodes CASSSGTGINYGYTF.

V and J are TRBV9 and TRBJ2-3; D gene unclear. With 0 bases removed from V and 2 bases from J, the gap between germline ends came to 13 bases. The CDR3 loop spans 16 amino acids. The germline V gene has CDR1 SGDLS and CDR2 YYNGEE. The DNA of the CDR3 is TGTGCCAGCAGCGTAGGGAGTGTTCGGATCACAGATACGCAGTATTTT. Its translation: CASSVGSVRITDTQYF.

The chain is built from TRBV9 and TRBJ1-4; 7 nucleotides line up with TRBD1. The germline V gene has CDR1 SGDLS and CDR2 YYNGEE. The CDR3 is 15 amino acids. The trim removed 4 bases at V and 2 bases at J, leaving 5 bases unmatched. As DNA, the CDR3 is TGTGCCAGCAGCCCCCGGACAGGTACTAATGAAAAACTGTTTTTT. It is translated as CASSPRTGTNEKLFF.

The chain employs TRBV18 and TRBJ2-5; TRBD1 is a possible D gene (5 bases). This CDR3 has 15 amino acids. Trimming left V 2 bases short and J 4 bases short, with 14 bases between. Germline-derived CDR1 and CDR2 are KGHSH and LQKENI. The CDR3 region is CASSPDLDILETQYF. The CDR3 region has the DNA TGTGCCAGCTCACCAGACTTGGACATCCTAGAGACCCAGTACTTC.

The genes are TRBV18 and TRBJ1-2; D not certain. This CDR3 has 12 amino acids. V shed 6 bases and J shed 4 bases, with 9 bases lying between them. Per germline, CDR1 KGHSH and CDR2 LQKENI. CDR3 sequence reads: CASSANLYGYTF. CDR3 coding DNA: TGTGCCAGCTCGGCCAACCTCTATGGCTACACCTTC.

CDR3 region: CASSLGQGREKLFF. The CDR3 DNA reads as TGCGCCAGCAGCTTGGGACAGGGGAGGGAAAAACTGTTTTTT. The rearrangement links TRBV5-1 to TRBJ1-4; 8 bases match TRBD1. The length of the CDR3 is 14 residues. With 0 bases clipped from V and 8 bases from J, the junction kept 3 bases outside the gene matches. CDR1 and CDR2 from the germline V gene are SGHRS and YFSETQ.

This chain uses TRBV5-4 with TRBJ2-3, with TRBD2 matching over 9 bases. Germline V gene sequence: CDR1 SGHNT, CDR2 YYREEE (reference sequence). V trimming: 4 bases; J trimming: 2 bases; junction bases outside the gene matches: 5. This CDR3 spans 15 amino acids. The CDR3 reads CASSLGLAYTDTQYF. The CDR3 nucleotides are TGTGCCAGCAGCCTTGGACTAGCGTACACAGATACGCAGTATTTT.

The CDR3 sequence: CASSPRTGTLEQYF. The CDR3 coding sequence is TGTGCCAGCTCCCCTCGGACAGGGACGCTCGAGCAGTACTTC. This chain joins TRBV25-1 and TRBJ2-7; 8 bases align to TRBD1. The trim removed 8 bases at V and 6 bases at J, leaving 12 bases unmatched. CDR1 and CDR2 from the germline V gene are MGHDK and SYGVNS. The CDR3 sequence is 14 residues long.

This sequence joins TRBV15 and TRBJ1-6, with D possibly matching TRBD1 (6 bases). V lost 4 bases and J 7 bases, leaving 11 bases between the germline ends. Germline assignment: CDR1 LNHNV and CDR2 YYDKDF (reference sequence). This CDR3 is built from 14 residues. The CDR3 nucleotides are TGTGCCACCAGCACAGGGGAGTTCAATTCACCCCTCCACTTT. Translating it yields CATSTGEFNSPLHF.

The genes are TRBV15 and TRBJ1-4; 8 nucleotides align to TRBD1. Germline values: CDR1 LNHNV, CDR2 YYDKDF (reference sequence). The CDR3 spans 15 residues. Trimming removed 1 base from V and 7 bases from J; junction bases left unmatched: 5. This CDR3 reads CATSRAGTGGEKLFF. The CDR3 DNA reads TGTGCCACCAGCAGAGCCGGGACAGGTGGTGAAAAACTGTTTTTT.

The V gene is TRBV5-1, the J gene TRBJ2-1; 7 positions match TRBD1. The CDR3 is 16 residues long. CDR1 SGHRS and CDR2 YFSETQ come from the germline V gene. Unmatched junction bases numbered 8, after V lost 4 bases and J lost 1 base. CDR3 bases: TGCGCCAGCAGCCTACCGACAGGGACGTCCTACAATGAGCAGTTCTTC. Encoded protein: CASSLPTGTSYNEQFF.

The rearrangement joins TRBV21-1 to TRBJ2-3; TRBD2, as called in the table, went unchecked against the DNA. TRBV21-1 is a listed pseudogene. CDR3 size: 16 residues. CDR3 protein: CASSKRGRPTTDTQYF. The CDR3 DNA is TGTGCCAGCAGCAAAAGAGGGAGGCCAACCACAGATACGCAGTATTTT.

V usage is TRBV12-3 or TRBV12-4 and J usage is TRBJ1-5; D gene unclear. The CDR3 is 13 amino acids. Trimming left V 6 bases short and J 4 bases short, with 10 bases between. The CDR3 bases are TGTGCCAGCAGCCCTGACTCAAATCAGCCCCAGCATTTT. Translation gives CASSPDSNQPQHF.

In this sample, this clone turned up once. The V and J genes are TRBV29-1 and TRBJ1-2; no definite D call. Trimming left V 3 bases short and J 7 bases short, with 15 bases between. Germline V gene sequence: CDR1 SQVTM, CDR2 ANQGSEA. CDR3 length equals 13 residues. The DNA for the CDR3 is TGCAGCGTTGACGGCAAAGTAAGAGGTGGCTACACCTTC. Its protein product is CSVDGKVRGGYTF. Together with reference TRBV29-1 and TRBJ1-2, the CDR3 gives the full variable domain: SAVISQKPSRDICQRGTSLTIQCQVDSQVTMMFWYRQQPGQSLTLIATANQGSEATYESGFVIDKFPISRPNLTFSTLTVSNMSPEDSSIYLCSVDGKVRGGYTFGSGTRLTVV.

J is TRBJ1-6 and V is TRBV7-6, with a tentative D call TRBD1 (5 bases). Germline lookup yields CDR1 SGHVS and CDR2 FNYEAQ. The V and J ends lost 1 base and 7 bases respectively, with 11 bases between them. The CDR3 spans 15 residues. The CDR3 coding sequence is TGTGCCAGCAGCTTAGAGCACAGACAGAATTCACCCCTCCACTTT. It translates to CASSLEHRQNSPLHF. Full variable domain (remainder filled in from reference TRBV7-6 and TRBJ1-6): GAGVSQSPRYKVTKRGQDVALRCDPISGHVSLYWYRQALGQGPEFLTYFNYEAQQDKSGLPNDRFSAERPEGSISTLTIQRTEQRDSAMYRCASSLEHRQNSPLHFGNGTRLTVT.

CDR3 DNA: TGTGCCACCTCGGGACAGGGGGCCCACGAGCAGTACTTC. This sequence encodes CATSGQGAHEQYF. This chain links TRBV15 with TRBJ2-7; 12 bases fit TRBD1. CDR1 LNHNV and CDR2 YYDKDF come from the germline V gene (reference sequence). The CDR3 is 13 residues long. Losses at the gene ends were 8 bases for V and 5 bases for J; bases not matched to a gene: 4.